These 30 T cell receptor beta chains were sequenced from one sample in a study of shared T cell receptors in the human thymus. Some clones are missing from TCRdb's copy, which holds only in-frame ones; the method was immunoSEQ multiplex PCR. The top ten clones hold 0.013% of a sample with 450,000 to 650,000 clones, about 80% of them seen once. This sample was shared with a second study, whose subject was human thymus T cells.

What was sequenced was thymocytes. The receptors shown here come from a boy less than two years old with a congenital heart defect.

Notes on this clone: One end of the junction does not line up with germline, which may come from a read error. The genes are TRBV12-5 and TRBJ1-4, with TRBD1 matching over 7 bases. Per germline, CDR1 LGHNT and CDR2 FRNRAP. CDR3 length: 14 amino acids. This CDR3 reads CASALGQSHEKLFF. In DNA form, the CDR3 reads TGTGCTAGTGCTTTGGGACAGTCTCATGAAAAACTGTTTTTT.

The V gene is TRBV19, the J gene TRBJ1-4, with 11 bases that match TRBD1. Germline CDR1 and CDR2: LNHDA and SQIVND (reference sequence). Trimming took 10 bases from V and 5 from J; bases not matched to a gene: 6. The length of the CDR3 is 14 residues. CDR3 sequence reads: CATGGQGANEKLFF. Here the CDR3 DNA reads TGTGCCACTGGAGGACAGGGGGCGAATGAAAAACTGTTTTTT.

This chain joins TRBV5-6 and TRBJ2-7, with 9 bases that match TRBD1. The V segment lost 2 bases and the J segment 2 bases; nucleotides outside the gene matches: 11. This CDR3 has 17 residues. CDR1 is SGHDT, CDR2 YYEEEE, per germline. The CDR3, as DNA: TGTGCCAGCAGCTTTTCCCGAGGGACAGGGAAGACCTACGAGCAGTACTTC. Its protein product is CASSFSRGTGKTYEQYF.

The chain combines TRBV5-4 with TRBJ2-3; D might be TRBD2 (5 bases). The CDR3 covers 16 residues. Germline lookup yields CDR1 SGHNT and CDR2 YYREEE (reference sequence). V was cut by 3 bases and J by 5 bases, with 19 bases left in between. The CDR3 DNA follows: TGTGCCAGCAGCTCCCAGTCGGACTCGCCCGGAGATACGCAGTATTTT. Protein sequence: CASSSQSDSPGDTQYF.

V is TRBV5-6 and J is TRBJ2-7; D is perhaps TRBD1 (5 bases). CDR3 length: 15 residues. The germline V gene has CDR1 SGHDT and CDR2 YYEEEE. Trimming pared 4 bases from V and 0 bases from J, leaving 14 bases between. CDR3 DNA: TGTGCCAGCAGCCACCCGGCAGGGCCCTCCTACGAGCAGTACTTC. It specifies CASSHPAGPSYEQYF.

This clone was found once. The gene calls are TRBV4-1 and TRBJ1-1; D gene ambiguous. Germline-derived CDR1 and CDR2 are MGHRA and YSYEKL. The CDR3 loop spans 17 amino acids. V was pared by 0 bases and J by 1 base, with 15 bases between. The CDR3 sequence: CASSQDPFAGRNTEAFF. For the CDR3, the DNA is TGCGCCAGCAGCCAAGATCCTTTTGCGGGCCGGAACACTGAAGCTTTCTTT.

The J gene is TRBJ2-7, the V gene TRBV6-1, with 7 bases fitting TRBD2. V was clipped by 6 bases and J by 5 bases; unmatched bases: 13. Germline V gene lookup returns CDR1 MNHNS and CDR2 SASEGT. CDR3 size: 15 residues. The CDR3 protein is CASRGLAANSHEQYF. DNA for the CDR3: TGTGCCAGCAGGGGGCTAGCGGCCAACTCTCACGAGCAGTACTTC.

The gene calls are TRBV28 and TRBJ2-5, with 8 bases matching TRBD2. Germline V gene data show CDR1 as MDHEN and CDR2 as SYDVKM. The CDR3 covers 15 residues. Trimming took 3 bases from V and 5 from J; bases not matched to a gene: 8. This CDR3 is CASSFAGRARETQYF. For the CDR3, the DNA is TGTGCCAGCAGTTTTGCCGGGAGGGCCCGGGAGACCCAGTACTTC.

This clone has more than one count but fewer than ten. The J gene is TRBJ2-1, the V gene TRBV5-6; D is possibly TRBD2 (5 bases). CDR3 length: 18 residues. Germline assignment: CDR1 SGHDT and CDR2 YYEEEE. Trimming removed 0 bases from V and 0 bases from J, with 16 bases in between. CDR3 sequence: CASSLALPRAASYNEQFF. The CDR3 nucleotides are TGTGCCAGCAGCTTGGCCCTCCCGAGAGCGGCCTCCTACAATGAGCAGTTCTTC. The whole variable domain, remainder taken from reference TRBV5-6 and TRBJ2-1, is DAGVTQSPTHLIKTRGQQVTLRCSPKSGHDTVSWYQQALGQGPQFIFQYYEEEERQRGNFPDRFSGHQFPNYSSELNVNALLLGDSALYLCASSLALPRAASYNEQFFGPGTRLTVL.

The CDR3 protein is CSAPEGRGGTQYF. CDR3 DNA: TGCAGCGCCCCGGAGGGACGGGGAGGGACGCAGTATTTT. This rearrangement joins TRBV29-1 to TRBJ2-3; 7 bases align to TRBD2. The germline CDR1 and CDR2 sequences are SQVTM and ANQGSEA. J lost 9 bases, V lost 7 bases, and 13 bases had no gene match. The CDR3 has 13 amino acids.

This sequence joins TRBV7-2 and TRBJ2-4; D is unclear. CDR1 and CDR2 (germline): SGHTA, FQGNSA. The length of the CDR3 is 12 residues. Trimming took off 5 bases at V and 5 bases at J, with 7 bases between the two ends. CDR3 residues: CASSISQNIQYF. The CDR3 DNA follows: TGTGCCAGCAGCATAAGCCAAAACATTCAGTACTTC. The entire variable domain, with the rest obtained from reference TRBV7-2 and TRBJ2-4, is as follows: GAGVSQSPSNKVTEKGKDVELRCDPISGHTALYWYRQSLGQGLEFLIYFQGNSAPDKSGLPSDRFSAERTGGSVSTLTIQRTQQEDSAVYLCASSISQNIQYFGAGTRLSVL.

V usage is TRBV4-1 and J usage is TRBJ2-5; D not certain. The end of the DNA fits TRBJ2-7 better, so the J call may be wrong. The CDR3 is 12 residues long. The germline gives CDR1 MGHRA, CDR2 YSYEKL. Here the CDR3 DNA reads TGCGCCAGCAGCCTAGATTCCTACGAGCAGTACTTC. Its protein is CASSLDSYEQYF.

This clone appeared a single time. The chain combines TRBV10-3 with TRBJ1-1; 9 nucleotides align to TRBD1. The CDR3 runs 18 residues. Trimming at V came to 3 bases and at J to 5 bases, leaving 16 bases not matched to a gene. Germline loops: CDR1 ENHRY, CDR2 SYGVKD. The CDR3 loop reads CAISDSPQGATVSTEAFF. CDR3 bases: TGTGCCATCAGTGACAGTCCACAGGGGGCGACGGTTTCGACTGAAGCTTTCTTT.

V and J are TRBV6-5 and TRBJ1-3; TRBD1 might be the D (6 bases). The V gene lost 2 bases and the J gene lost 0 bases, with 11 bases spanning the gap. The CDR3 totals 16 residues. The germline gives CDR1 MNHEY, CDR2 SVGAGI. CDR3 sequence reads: CASSYAGAHSGNTIYF. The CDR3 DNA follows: TGTGCCAGCAGTTACGCAGGGGCCCACTCTGGAAACACCATATATTTT.

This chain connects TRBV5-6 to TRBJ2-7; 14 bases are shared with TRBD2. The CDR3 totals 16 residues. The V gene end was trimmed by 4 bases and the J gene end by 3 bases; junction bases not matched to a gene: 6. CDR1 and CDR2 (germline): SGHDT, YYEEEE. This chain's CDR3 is CASSRRLAGGYYEQYF. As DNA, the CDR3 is TGTGCCAGCAGCCGACGACTAGCGGGAGGGTACTACGAGCAGTACTTC.

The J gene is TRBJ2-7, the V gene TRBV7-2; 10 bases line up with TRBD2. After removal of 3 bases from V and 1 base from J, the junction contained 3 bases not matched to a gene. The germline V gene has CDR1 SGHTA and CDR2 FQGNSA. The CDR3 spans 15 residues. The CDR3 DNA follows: TGTGCCAGCAGCTTCGGACTAGCGGATTCCTACGAGCAGTACTTC. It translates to CASSFGLADSYEQYF.

CDR3 sequence (DNA): TGTGCCAGCAGTGACCCGGGAGGGGGCTACACCTTC. It is translated as CASSDPGGGYTF. The chain is built from TRBV6-4 and TRBJ1-2; D gene unclear. V lost 2 bases to trimming and J lost 8 bases, with 9 bases between them. Germline assignment: CDR1 MRHNA and CDR2 SNTAGT. CDR3 length: 12 residues.

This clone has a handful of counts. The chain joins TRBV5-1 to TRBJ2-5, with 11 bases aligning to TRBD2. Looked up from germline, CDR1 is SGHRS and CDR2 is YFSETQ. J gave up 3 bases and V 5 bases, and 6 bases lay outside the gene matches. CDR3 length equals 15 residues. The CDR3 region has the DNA TGCGCCAGCAGTCTAACTAGCGGGAGTGAAGAGACCCAGTACTTC. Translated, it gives CASSLTSGSEETQYF. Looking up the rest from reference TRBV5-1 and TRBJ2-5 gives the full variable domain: KAGVTQTPRYLIKTRGQQVTLSCSPISGHRSVSWYQQTPGQGLQFLFEYFSETQRNKGNFPGRFSGRQFSNSRSEMNVSTLELGDSALYLCASSLTSGSEETQYFGPGTRLLVL.

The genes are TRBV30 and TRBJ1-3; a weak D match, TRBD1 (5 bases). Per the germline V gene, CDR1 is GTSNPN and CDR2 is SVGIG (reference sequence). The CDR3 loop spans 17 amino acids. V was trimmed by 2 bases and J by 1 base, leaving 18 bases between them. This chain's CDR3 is CAWSPEPHQGSGNTIYF. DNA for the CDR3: TGTGCCTGGAGTCCTGAGCCTCATCAGGGTTCTGGAAACACCATATATTTT.

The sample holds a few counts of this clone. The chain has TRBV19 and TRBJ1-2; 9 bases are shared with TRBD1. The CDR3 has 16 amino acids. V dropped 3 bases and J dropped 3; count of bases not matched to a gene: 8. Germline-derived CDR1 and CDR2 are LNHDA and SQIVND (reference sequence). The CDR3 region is CASSMLGTGKDYGYTF. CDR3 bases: TGTGCCAGTAGTATGCTGGGGACAGGGAAAGACTATGGCTACACCTTC.

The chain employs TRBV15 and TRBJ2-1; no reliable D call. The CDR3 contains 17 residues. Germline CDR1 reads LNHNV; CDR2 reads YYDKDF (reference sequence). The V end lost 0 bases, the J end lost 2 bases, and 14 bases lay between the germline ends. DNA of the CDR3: TGTGCCACCAGCAGAGATAACACGAGCGCACCCTACAATGAGCAGTTCTTC. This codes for CATSRDNTSAPYNEQFF. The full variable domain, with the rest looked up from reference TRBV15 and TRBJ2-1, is DAMVIQNPRYQVTQFGKPVTLSCSQTLNHNVMYWYQQKSSQAPKLLFHYYDKDFNNEADTPDNFQSRRPNTSFCFLDIRSPGLGDTAMYLCATSRDNTSAPYNEQFFGPGTRLTVL.

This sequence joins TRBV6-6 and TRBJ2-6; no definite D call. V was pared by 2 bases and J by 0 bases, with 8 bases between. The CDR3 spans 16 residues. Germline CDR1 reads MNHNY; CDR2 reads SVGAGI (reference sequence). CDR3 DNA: TGTGCCAGCAGTTACATCAGTTACTCTGGGGCCAACGTCCTGACTTTC. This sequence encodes CASSYISYSGANVLTF.

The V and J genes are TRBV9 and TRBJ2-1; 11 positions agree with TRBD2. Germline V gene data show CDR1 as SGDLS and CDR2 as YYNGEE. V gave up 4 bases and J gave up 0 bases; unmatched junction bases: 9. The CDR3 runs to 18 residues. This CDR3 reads CASSPTPTSGASYNEQFF. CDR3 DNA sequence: TGTGCCAGCAGCCCCACCCCGACTAGCGGGGCCTCCTACAATGAGCAGTTCTTC.

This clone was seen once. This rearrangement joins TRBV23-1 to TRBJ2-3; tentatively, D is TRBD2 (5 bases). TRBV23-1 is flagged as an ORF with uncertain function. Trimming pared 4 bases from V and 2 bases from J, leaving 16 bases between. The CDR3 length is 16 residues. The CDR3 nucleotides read TGCGCCAGCAGTCCGAGCGTGGGAGCGTACACAGATACGCAGTATTTT. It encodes CASSPSVGAYTDTQYF.

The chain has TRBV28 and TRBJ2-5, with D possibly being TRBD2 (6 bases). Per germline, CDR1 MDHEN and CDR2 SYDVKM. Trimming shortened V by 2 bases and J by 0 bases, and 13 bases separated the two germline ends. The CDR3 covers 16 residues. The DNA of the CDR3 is TGTGCCAGCAGTTTACGCGGGACTTGGTACCAAGAGACCCAGTACTTC. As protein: CASSLRGTWYQETQYF.

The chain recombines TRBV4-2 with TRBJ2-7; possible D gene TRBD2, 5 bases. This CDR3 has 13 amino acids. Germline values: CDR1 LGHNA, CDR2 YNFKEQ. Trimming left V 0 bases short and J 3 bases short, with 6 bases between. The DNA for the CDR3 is TGTGCCAGCAGCCAAGATGGACTCTACGAGCAGTACTTC. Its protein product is CASSQDGLYEQYF.

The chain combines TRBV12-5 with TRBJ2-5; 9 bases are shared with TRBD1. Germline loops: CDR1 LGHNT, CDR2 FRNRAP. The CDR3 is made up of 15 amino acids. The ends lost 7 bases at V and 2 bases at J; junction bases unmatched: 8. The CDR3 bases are TGTGCTAGTGCCAAGGACAGGGGCGTACAAGAGACCCAGTACTTC. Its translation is CASAKDRGVQETQYF.

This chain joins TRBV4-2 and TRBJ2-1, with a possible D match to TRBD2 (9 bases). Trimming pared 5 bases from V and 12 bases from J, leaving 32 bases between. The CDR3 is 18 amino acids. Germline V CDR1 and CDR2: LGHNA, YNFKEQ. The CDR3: CASSGRGPKSSGTQRQFF. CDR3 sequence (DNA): TGTGCCAGCAGCGGCAGGGGGCCGAAGTCTAGCGGGACCCAACGGCAGTTCTTC.

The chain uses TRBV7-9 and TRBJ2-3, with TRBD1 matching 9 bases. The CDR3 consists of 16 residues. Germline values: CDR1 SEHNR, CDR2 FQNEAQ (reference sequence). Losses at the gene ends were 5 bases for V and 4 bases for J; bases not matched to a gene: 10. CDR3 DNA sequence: TGTGCCAGCAGCGACCACCGGGACAGGGAGCCAGATACGCAGTATTTT. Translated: CASSDHRDREPDTQYF.

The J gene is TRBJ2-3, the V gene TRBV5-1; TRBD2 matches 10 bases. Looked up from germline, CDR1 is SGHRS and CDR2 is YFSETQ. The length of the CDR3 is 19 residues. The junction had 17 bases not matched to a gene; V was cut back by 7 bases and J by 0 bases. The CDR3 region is CASQRVGSAGGASTDTQYF. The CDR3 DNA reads TGCGCCAGCCAACGGGTTGGTTCAGCGGGAGGGGCTAGCACAGATACGCAGTATTTT.